This T cell receptor (beta chain) was sequenced during a study of cytomegalovirus exposure and HLA in healthy donors. Study as a whole: Per a later analysis, the approximately 600 first-cohort and approximately 120 validation repertoires shared one platform.

Germline V CDR1 and CDR2: SQVTM, ANQGSEA. V gave up 2 bases and J gave up 4 bases, with 11 bases separating them. This CDR3 comprises 13 residues. Generated by immunoSEQ multiplex PCR, the TCRdb table keeps only in-frame clones and is missing some. This repertoire shows around 300,000 clones, 88% found once; its top ten account for around 0.96%. Separation from the roughly 670-subject first cohort characterized the roughly 120-subject validation cohort, to which the donors belonged. The chain uses TRBV29-1 and TRBJ1-1; D is possibly TRBD1 (5 bases). The TCR comes from a man aged 30 to 39 in good health and CMV-seronegative. The source material was PBMCs. The CDR3 sequence is CSVEKGMGTEAFF. In DNA form, the CDR3 reads TGCAGCGTTGAAAAGGGGATGGGCACTGAAGCTTTCTTT.